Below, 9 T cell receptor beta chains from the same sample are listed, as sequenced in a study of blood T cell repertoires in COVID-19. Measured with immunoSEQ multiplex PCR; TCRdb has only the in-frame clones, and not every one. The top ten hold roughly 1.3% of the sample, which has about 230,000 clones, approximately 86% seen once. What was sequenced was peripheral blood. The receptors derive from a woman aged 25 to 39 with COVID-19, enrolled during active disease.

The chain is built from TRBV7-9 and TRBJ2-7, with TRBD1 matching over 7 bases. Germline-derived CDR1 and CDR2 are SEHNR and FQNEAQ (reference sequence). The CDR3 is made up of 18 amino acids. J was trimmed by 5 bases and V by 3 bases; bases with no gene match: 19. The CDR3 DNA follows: TGTGCCAGCAGCTTCCCCACTAAATCCCCTAACAGGGGCCACGAGCAGTACTTC. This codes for CASSFPTKSPNRGHEQYF.

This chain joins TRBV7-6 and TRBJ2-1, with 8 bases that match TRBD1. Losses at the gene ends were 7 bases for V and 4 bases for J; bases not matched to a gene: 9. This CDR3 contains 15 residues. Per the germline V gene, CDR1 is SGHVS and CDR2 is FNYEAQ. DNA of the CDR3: TGTGCCAGCACCTTTAGCCAGGGGGCTTACAATGAGCAGTTCTTC. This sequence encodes CASTFSQGAYNEQFF.

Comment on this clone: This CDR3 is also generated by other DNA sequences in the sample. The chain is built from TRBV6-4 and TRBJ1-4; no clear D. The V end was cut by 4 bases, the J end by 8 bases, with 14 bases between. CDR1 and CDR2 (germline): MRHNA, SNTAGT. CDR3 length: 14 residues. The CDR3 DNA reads TGTGCCAGCAGTGCTAGCACCGGCGGAGAAAAACTGTTTTTT. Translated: CASSASTGGEKLFF.

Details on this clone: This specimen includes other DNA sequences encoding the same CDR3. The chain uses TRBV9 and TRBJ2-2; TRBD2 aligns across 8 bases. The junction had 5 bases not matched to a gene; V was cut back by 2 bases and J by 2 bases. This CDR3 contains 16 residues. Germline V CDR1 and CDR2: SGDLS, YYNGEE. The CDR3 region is CASSVALAGNTGELFF. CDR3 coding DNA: TGTGCCAGCAGCGTCGCCCTAGCGGGTAACACCGGGGAGCTGTTTTTT. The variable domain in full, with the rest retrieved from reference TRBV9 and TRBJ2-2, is DSGVTQTPKHLITATGQRVTLRCSPRSGDLSVYWYQQSLDQGLQFLIQYYNGEERAKGNILERFSAQQFPDLHSELNLSSLELGDSALYFCASSVALAGNTGELFFGEGSRLTVL.

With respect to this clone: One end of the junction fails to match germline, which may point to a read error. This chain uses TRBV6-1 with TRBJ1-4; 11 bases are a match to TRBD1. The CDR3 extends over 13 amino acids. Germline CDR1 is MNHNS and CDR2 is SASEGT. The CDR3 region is CASSDQDRGRGYF. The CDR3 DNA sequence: TGTGCCAGCAGTGATCAGGACAGGGGGCGCGGATATTTT.

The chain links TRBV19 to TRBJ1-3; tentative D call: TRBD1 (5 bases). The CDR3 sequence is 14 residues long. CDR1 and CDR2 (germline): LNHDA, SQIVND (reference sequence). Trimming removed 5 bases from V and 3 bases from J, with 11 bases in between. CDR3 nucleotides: TGTGCCAGTAGTGCGACAGCAGATGGAAACACCATATATTTT. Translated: CASSATADGNTIYF.

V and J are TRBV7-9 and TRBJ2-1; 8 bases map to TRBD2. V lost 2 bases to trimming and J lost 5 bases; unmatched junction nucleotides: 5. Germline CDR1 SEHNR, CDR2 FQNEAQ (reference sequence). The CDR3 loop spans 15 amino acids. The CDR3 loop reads CASSLMAGGNNEQFF. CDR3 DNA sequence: TGTGCCAGCAGCTTAATGGCGGGAGGAAACAATGAGCAGTTCTTC.

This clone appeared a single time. The CDR3: CASSKVTGTQEETQYF. In nucleotides, the CDR3 is TGTGCCAGTAGTAAAGTAACCGGGACACAAGAAGAGACCCAGTACTTC. This chain joins TRBV19 and TRBJ2-5; a weak D match, TRBD1 (6 bases). V gave up 4 bases and J gave up 3 bases, with 18 bases separating them. This CDR3 is built from 16 residues. Germline V gene sequence: CDR1 LNHDA, CDR2 SQIVND (reference sequence).

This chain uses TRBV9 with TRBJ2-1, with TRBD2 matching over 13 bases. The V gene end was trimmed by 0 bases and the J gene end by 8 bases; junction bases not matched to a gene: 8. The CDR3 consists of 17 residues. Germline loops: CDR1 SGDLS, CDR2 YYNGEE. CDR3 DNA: TGTGCCAGCAGCGTAGCAACTAGCGGGAGGGTAGGGGATGAGCAGTTCTTC. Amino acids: CASSVATSGRVGDEQFF.